The 15 T cell receptor beta chains reported below all come from one sample, sequenced in a study of OX40 agonist ivuxolimab in advanced cancers. The protocol was immunoSEQ multiplex PCR, while the TCRdb copy is restricted to in-frame clones and leaves out a portion. The sample shows about 71,000 clones, 91% of them seen only once. Sequenced here: CD4+ or CD8+ T cells sorted from blood, sampled in a trial of the OX40 agonist ivuxolimab. These receptors all stem from an adult with an advanced solid tumor such as melanoma, head and neck, liver or kidney cancer.

The J gene is TRBJ2-3, the V gene TRBV7-9, with 12 bases lining up with TRBD1. V was clipped by 5 bases and J by 6 bases; unmatched bases: 12. CDR3 length: 17 residues. The germline CDR1 and CDR2 sequences are SEHNR and FQNEAQ (reference sequence). Here the CDR3 reads CASSPIFRDRGLDTQYF. Written as DNA, the CDR3 is TGTGCCAGCAGCCCCATCTTCCGGGACAGGGGGCTTGATACGCAGTATTTT.

The chain joins TRBV30 to TRBJ1-1; D gene ambiguous. Deletions cut 1 base from V and 4 bases from J, with 7 bases between. The CDR3 sequence is 12 residues long. Germline CDR1 is GTSNPN and CDR2 is SVGIG (reference sequence). The CDR3 here is CAWSAGPTEAFF. The CDR3 DNA follows: TGTGCCTGGAGTGCGGGCCCCACTGAAGCTTTCTTT.

The chain employs TRBV4-3 and TRBJ2-7, with D perhaps matching TRBD1 (5 bases). From germline, CDR1 is LGHNA and CDR2 YSLEER. V was clipped by 0 bases and J by 1 base, with 10 bases between them. The CDR3 runs to 15 residues. CDR3 amino acids: CASSQESDSSYEQYF. The CDR3 DNA is TGCGCCAGCAGCCAAGAAAGTGACAGTTCCTACGAGCAGTACTTC.

The chain joins TRBV28 to TRBJ2-2; 8 positions agree with TRBD2. There are 14 residues in the CDR3. CDR1 is MDHEN, CDR2 SYDVKM, per germline. Losses at the gene ends were 7 bases for V and 1 base for J; bases not matched to a gene: 2. The DNA for the CDR3 is TGTGCCAGCAACGGGAGGGAGAACACCGGGGAGCTGTTTTTT. Protein product: CASNGRENTGELFF.

In nucleotides, the CDR3 is TGTGCCAGCAGCGTAGCGGGAATGGATGGGGATACGCAGTATTTT. This codes for CASSVAGMDGDTQYF. The chain carries TRBV9 and TRBJ2-3; possible D gene TRBD2, 5 bases. Trimming cost V 0 bases and J 6 bases, with 14 bases left between them. Per germline, CDR1 SGDLS and CDR2 YYNGEE. This CDR3 has 15 amino acids.

The chain carries TRBV5-1 and TRBJ2-1, with D tentatively TRBD2 (6 bases). V was clipped by 5 bases and J by 10 bases, with 10 bases between them. The length of the CDR3 is 11 residues. In germline, CDR1 is SGHRS, CDR2 YFSETQ. The CDR3 nucleotides are TGCGCCAGCAGGGGGCGGGGCGAGCAGTTCTTC. This codes for CASRGRGEQFF.

The chain joins TRBV5-8 to TRBJ2-2; TRBD1 is a possible D gene (6 bases). CDR1 is SGHTS, CDR2 YDEGEE, per germline. The length of the CDR3 is 16 residues. Trimming stripped 2 bases from V and 1 base from J, with 12 bases between. The CDR3 sequence is CASSFSRTENTGELFF. The CDR3 DNA reads TGTGCCAGCAGCTTTTCTCGGACAGAGAACACCGGGGAGCTGTTTTTT.

The rearrangement joins TRBV7-3 to TRBJ2-5, with a tentative D call TRBD2 (5 bases). The germline CDR1 and CDR2 sequences are SGHTA and FQGTGA. The CDR3 has 13 amino acids. Trimming took 4 bases from V and 2 from J, leaving 8 bases between them. The CDR3 coding sequence is TGTGCCAGCAGCTCGGACTCACAAGAGACCCAGTACTTC. It specifies CASSSDSQETQYF.

The chain carries TRBV6-4 and TRBJ2-3, with D hard to call. Germline assignment: CDR1 MRHNA and CDR2 SNTAGT. The CDR3 has 14 amino acids. The V end lost 2 bases, the J end lost 4 bases, and 10 bases lay between the germline ends. The CDR3 region has the DNA TGTGCCAGCAGTGACGGGTTCGGAGCAGATACGCAGTATTTT. It translates to CASSDGFGADTQYF.

The chain joins TRBV15 to TRBJ1-2, with TRBD1 identical over 8 bases. CDR1 and CDR2 (germline): LNHNV, YYDKDF (reference sequence). This CDR3 has 13 amino acids. After removal of 1 base from V and 8 bases from J, the junction contained 3 bases not matched to a gene. CDR3 coding DNA: TGTGCCACCAGCAGAGGGACAGGGAGAGGCTACACCTTC. Translated: CATSRGTGRGYTF.

About this clone itself: The sample contains more than one DNA sequence encoding this CDR3. This chain uses TRBV28 with TRBJ1-5; tentatively, D is TRBD1 (5 bases). This CDR3 has 15 amino acids. Germline V lookup: CDR1 MDHEN, CDR2 SYDVKM. The V gene lost 5 bases and the J gene lost 0 bases, with 11 bases spanning the gap. This chain's CDR3 is CASSVTGNSNQPQHF. CDR3 DNA sequence: TGTGCCAGCAGTGTCACAGGAAATAGCAATCAGCCCCAGCATTTT.

This chain uses TRBV9 with TRBJ2-1, with TRBD2 matching 8 bases. The junction had 7 bases not matched to a gene; V was cut back by 3 bases and J by 5 bases. Germline V lookup: CDR1 SGDLS, CDR2 YYNGEE. The CDR3 is 15 residues long. The CDR3 spells CASSESGGPHNEQFF. CDR3 nucleotide sequence: TGTGCCAGCAGCGAGTCGGGAGGGCCGCACAATGAGCAGTTCTTC.

The chain combines TRBV28 with TRBJ2-7; 10 bases are a match to TRBD2. This CDR3 spans 15 amino acids. With 6 bases clipped from V and 2 bases from J, the junction kept 7 bases outside the gene matches. Germline CDR1 reads MDHEN; CDR2 reads SYDVKM. The CDR3 DNA sequence: TGTGCCAGCAGGGAGCGGGAGGGTGAAACCTACGAGCAGTACTTC. It specifies CASREREGETYEQYF.

The chain couples TRBV28 to TRBJ2-1, with 13 bases identical to TRBD2. The CDR3 loop spans 21 amino acids. From germline, CDR1 is MDHEN and CDR2 SYDVKM. Losses at the gene ends were 6 bases for V and 5 bases for J; bases not matched to a gene: 22. The CDR3 DNA reads as TGTGCCAGCAGCCTCCTAACGGGACTCCGGACTAGCGGGAGCCCAAACAATGAGCAGTTCTTC. It translates to CASSLLTGLRTSGSPNNEQFF.

The chain has TRBV4-3 and TRBJ1-4, with D tentatively TRBD1 (6 bases). Germline V CDR1 and CDR2: LGHNA, YSLEER. The CDR3 is 14 amino acids. The V and J ends lost 6 bases and 7 bases respectively, with 15 bases between them. CDR3 bases: TGCGCCAGCAGTCCTCAGGGGTCCGGTGAAAAACTGTTTTTT. It encodes CASSPQGSGEKLFF.